The source of this T cell receptor (beta chain) is a study of T cell repertoires in cytomegalovirus infection. Study information: CMV epitopes in the study were HLA-C-restricted (recently identified) and HLA-B-restricted (well studied).

This clonotype was seen repeatedly, ten times or more. Its target is not known. TCRdb passed the reads through MiXCR, listing each CDR3 protein once. The profile shows more than 75,000 distinct CDR3 sequences, approximately 30% of them singletons. V gave up 3 bases and J gave up 8 bases; unmatched junction bases: 6. CDR3 length: 16 amino acids. This TCR was recovered from a human donor in good health (CMV status not recorded). Some clones in this sample may be carry-over from other donors' samples. Sequenced material: CD8+ T cells from cultured PBMCs, taken from culture after CMV antigen stimulation. The rearrangement links TRBV12-3 or TRBV12-4 to TRBJ2-2; 13 bases map to TRBD2. CDR3 residues: CASSFGLAGDRGELFF. The CDR3 DNA reads TGTGCCAGCAGTTTCGGACTAGCGGGGGACCGGGGGGAGCTGTTTTTT.